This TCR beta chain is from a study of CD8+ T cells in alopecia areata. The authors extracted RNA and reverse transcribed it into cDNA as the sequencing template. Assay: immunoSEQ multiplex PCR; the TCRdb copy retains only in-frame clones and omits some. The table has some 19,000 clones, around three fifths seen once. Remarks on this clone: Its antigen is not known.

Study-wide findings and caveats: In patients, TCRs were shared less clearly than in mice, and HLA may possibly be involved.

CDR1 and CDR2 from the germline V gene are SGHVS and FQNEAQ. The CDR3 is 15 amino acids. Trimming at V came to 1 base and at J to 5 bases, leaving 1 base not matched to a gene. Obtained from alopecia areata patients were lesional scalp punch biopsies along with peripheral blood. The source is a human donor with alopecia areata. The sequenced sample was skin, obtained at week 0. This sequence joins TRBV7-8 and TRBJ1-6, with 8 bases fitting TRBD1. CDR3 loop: CASSLETGDNSPLHF. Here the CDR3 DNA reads TGTGCCAGCAGCTTAGAGACAGGGGATAATTCACCCCTCCACTTT.